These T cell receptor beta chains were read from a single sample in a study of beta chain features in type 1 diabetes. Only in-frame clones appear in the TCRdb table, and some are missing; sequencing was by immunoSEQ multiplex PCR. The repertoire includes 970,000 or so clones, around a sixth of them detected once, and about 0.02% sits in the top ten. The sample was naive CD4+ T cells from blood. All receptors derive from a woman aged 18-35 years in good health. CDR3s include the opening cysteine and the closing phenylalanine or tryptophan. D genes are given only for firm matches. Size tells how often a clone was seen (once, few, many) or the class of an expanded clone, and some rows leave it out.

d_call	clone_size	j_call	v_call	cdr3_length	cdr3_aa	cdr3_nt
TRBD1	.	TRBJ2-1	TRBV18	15	CASSPSRGLMNEQFF	TGTGCCAGCTCACCATCCAGGGGGCTAATGAATGAGCAGTTCTTC
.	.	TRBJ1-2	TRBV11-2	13	CASSAILNYGYTF	TGTGCCAGCAGCGCCATACTGAACTATGGCTACACCTTC
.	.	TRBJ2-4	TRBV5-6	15	CVGGEIVLAKNIQYF	TGTGTCGGAGGGGAGATCGTCTTGGCCAAAAACATTCAGTACTTC
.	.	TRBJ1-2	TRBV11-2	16	CASSLADRYANYGYTF	TGTGCCAGCAGCTTAGCCGACCGCTACGCTAACTATGGCTACACCTTC
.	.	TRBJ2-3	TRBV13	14	CASSLGTQGDTQYF	TGTGCCAGCAGCTTAGGAACCCAGGGGGATACGCAGTATTTT
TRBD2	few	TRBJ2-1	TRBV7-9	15	CASSRMGLAGLEQFF	TGTGCCAGCAGCCGGATGGGACTAGCGGGACTTGAGCAGTTCTTC
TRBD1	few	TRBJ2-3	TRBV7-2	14	CASSPDRGTDTQYF	TGTGCCAGCAGCCCGGACAGGGGCACAGATACGCAGTATTTT
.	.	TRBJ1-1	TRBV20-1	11	CSASPHTEAFF	TGCAGTGCCTCCCCCCACACTGAAGCTTTCTTT
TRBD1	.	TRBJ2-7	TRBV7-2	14	CASSLDRGPYEQYF	TGTGCCAGCAGCCTTGACAGGGGACCCTACGAGCAGTACTTC
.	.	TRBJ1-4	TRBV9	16	CASSQGSSVVTEKLFF	TGTGCCAGCAGCCAAGGCAGCAGTGTGGTCACGGAAAAACTGTTTTTT
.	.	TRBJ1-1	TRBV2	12	CASIGENTEAFF	TGTGCCAGCATTGGGGAGAACACTGAAGCTTTCTTT
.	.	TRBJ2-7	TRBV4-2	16	CASSQVIGDPTYEQYF	TGTGCCAGCAGCCAAGTTATCGGGGACCCCACCTACGAGCAGTACTTC
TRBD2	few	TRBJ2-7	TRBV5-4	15	CASSKPGLAVYEQYF	TGTGCCAGCAGCAAACCGGGACTAGCAGTTTACGAGCAGTACTTC
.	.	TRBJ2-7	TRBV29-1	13	CSVSKGHSYEQYF	TGCAGCGTTTCCAAAGGACACTCCTACGAGCAGTACTTC
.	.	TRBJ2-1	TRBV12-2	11	CASRRLGEQFF	TGTGCAAGTCGCCGTCTTGGTGAGCAGTTCTTC
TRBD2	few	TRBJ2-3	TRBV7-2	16	CASSTRLAGITDTQYF	TGTGCCAGCAGCACCAGACTAGCGGGTATCACAGATACGCAGTATTTT
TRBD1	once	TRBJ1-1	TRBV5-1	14	CASQTGGVYTEAFF	TGCGCCAGCCAGACAGGGGGTGTGTACACTGAAGCTTTCTTT
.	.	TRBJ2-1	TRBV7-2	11	CASSSGTQQFF	TGTGCCAGCAGTTCCGGGACGCAGCAGTTCTTC
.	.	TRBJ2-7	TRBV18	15	CASSPGDGSDYEQYF	TGTGCCAGCTCACCTGGGGACGGGAGTGACTACGAGCAGTACTTC
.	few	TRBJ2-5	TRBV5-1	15	CASSLVVGVAETQYF	TGCGCCAGCAGCTTGGTGGTTGGGGTTGCGGAGACCCAGTACTTC
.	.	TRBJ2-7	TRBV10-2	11	CASSAGSLKYF	TGCGCCAGCAGTGCCGGGTCCTTGAAGTACTTC
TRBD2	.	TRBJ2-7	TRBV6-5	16	CASSYSTSGRSYEQYF	TGTGCCAGCAGTTACTCTACTAGCGGTAGATCCTACGAGCAGTACTTC
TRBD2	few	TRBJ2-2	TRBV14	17	CASSQGTGTSHAGELFF	TGTGCCAGCAGCCAAGGGACCGGGACTAGCCACGCCGGGGAGCTGTTTTTT
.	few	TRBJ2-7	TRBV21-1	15	CASSKSGQSPNEQYF	TGTGCCAGCAGCAAATCGGGACAGAGTCCTAACGAGCAGTACTTC
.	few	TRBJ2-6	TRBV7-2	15	CASSLGVSGANVLTF	TGTGCCAGCAGCTTAGGCGTCTCTGGGGCCAACGTCCTGACTTTC
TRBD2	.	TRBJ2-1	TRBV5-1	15	CASSLTSGRYNEQFF	TGCGCCAGCAGCTTGACTAGCGGGAGGTACAATGAGCAGTTCTTC
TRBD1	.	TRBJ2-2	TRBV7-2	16	CASSLSPDRGTGELFF	TGTGCCAGCAGCTTATCCCCCGACAGGGGGACCGGGGAGCTGTTTTTT
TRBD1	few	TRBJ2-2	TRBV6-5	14	CASGTGGDTGELFF	TGTGCCAGCGGAACAGGGGGTGACACCGGGGAGCTGTTTTTT
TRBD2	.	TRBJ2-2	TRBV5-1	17	CASSASGTSGTVGELFF	TGCGCCAGCAGCGCCTCCGGGACTAGCGGGACGGTCGGGGAGCTGTTTTTT